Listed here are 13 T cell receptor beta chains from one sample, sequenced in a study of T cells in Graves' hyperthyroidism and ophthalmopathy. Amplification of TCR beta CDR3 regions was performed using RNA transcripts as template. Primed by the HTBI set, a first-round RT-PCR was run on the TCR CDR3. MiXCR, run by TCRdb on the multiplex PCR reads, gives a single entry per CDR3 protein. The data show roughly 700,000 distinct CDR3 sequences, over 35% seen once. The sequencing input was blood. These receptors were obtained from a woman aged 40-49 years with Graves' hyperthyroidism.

The DNA of the CDR3 is TGTGCCAGCAGTCCTCCGGGGATTAACTATGGCTACACCTTC. This encodes CASSPPGINYGYTF. This chain uses TRBV6-2 or TRBV6-3 with TRBJ1-2, with unresolved D. With 5 bases removed from V and 1 base from J, the gap between germline ends came to 11 bases. This CDR3 is 14 amino acids long. Germline loops: CDR1 MNHEY, CDR2 SVGEGT.

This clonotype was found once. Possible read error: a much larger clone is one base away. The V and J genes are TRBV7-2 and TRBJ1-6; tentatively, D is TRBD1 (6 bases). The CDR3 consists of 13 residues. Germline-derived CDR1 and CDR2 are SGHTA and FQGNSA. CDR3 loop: CASSQRGGSPLHF. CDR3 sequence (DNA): TGCGCCAGCAGCCAAAGGGGGGGGTCACCCCTCCACTTT. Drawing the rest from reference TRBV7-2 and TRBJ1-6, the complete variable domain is GAGVSQSPSNKVTEKGKDVELRCDPISGHTALYWYRQSLGQGLEFLIYFQGNSAPDKSGLPSDRFSAERTGGSVSTLTIQRTQQEDSAVYLCASSQRGGSPLHFGNGTRLTVT.

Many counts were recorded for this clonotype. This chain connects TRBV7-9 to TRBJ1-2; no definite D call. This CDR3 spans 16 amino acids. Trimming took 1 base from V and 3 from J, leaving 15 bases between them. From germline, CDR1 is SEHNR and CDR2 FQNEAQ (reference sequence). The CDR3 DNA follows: TGTGCCAGCAGCTTAGTTATAGGAGAACAGCACTATGGCTACACCTTC. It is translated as CASSLVIGEQHYGYTF.

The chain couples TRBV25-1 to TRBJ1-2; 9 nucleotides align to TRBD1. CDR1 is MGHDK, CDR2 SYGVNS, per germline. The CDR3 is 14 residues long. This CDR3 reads CARDSDRGAYGYTF. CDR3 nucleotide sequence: TGTGCTAGAGATTCCGACAGGGGGGCCTATGGCTACACCTTC.

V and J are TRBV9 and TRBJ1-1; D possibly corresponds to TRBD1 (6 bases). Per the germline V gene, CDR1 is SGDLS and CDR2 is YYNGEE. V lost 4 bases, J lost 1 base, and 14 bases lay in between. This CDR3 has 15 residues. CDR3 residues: CASSNRDEGNTEAFF. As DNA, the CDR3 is TGTGCCAGCAGCAACAGGGATGAAGGGAACACTGAAGCTTTCTTT.

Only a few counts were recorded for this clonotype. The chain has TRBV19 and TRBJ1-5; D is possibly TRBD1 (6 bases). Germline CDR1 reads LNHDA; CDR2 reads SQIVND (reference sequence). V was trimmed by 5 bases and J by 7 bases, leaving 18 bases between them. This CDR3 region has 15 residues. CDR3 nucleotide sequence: TGTGCCAGTAGTCCCCAGAAGGGGGTGAGGCAGCCCCAGCATTTT. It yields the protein CASSPQKGVRQPQHF.

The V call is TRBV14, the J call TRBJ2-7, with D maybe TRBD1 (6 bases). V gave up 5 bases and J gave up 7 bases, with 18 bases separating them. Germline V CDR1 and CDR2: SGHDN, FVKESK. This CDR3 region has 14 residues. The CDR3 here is CASSSGGRPTEQYF. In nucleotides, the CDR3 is TGTGCCAGCAGCTCTGGGGGCAGGCCTACGGAGCAGTACTTC.

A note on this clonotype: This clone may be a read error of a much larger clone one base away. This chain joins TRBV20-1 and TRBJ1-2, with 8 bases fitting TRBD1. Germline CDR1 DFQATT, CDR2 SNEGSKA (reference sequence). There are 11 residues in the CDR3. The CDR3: CSAIPAGGYAF. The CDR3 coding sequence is TGCAGTGCTATCCCCGCAGGGGGCTACGCCTTC.

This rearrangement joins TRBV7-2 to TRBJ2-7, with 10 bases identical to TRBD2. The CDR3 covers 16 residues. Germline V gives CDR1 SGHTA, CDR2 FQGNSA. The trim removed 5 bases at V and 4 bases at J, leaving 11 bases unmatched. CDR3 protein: CASSPRASGSRYEQYF. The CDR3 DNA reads TGTGCCAGCAGCCCACGGGCTAGCGGGAGCCGGTACGAGCAGTACTTC.

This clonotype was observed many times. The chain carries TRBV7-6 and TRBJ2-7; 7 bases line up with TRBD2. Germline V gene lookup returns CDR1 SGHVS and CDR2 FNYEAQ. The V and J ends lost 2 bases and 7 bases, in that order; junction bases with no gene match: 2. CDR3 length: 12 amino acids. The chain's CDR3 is CASSLLGGEQYF. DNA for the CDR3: TGTGCCAGCAGCTTATTGGGGGGGGAGCAGTACTTC.

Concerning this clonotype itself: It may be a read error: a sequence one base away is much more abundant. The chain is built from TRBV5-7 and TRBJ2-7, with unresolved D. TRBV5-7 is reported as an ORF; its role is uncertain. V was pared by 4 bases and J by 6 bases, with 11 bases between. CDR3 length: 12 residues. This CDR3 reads CASSALIGEQYF. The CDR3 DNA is TGTGCCAGCAGCGCCCTGATCGGCGAGCAGTACTTC.

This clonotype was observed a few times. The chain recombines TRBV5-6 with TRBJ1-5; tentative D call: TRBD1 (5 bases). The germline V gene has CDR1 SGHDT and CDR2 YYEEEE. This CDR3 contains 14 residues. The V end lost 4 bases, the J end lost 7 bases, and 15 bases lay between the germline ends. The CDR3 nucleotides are TGTGCCAGCAGCCCCGGGGGGAAGGGACAGCCCCAGCATTTT. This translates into CASSPGGKGQPQHF. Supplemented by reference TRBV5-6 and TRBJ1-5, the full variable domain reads DAGVTQSPTHLIKTRGQQVTLRCSPKSGHDTVSWYQQALGQGPQFIFQYYEEEERQRGNFPDRFSGHQFPNYSSELNVNALLLGDSALYLCASSPGGKGQPQHFGDGTRLSIL.

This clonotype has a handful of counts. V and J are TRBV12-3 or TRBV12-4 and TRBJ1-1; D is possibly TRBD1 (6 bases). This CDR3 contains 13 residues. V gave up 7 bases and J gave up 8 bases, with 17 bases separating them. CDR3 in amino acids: CASTPLGGQEAFF. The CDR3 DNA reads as TGTGCCAGCACCCCCCTTGGGGGGCAGGAAGCTTTCTTT.